These T cell receptor beta chains were read from a single sample in a study of graft-versus-host responses after intestinal transplantation. Antigens for these TCRs are unknown. Assay: immunoSEQ multiplex PCR; the TCRdb copy retains only in-frame clones and omits some. The table has some 50,000 clones, approximately 88% seen once; the top ten hold approximately 0.46%. The starting material was unstimulated CD4+ T cells sorted from spleen or lymph node cells, obtained before transplant. The receptors here all came from a human donor who was the organ donor for an intestinal transplant. Each CDR3 is given with its conserved first and last residue. The order of the fields is J gene, D gene, clone size, V gene, CDR3 DNA, CDR3 protein. The D gene is left open where the match is weak. Some rows have no size entry. The others give once, few or many, or a class for an expanded clone.

j_gene: TRBJ2-7
d_gene: .
abundance: few
v_gene: TRBV7-2
CDR3nt: TGTGCCAGCAGCTTAGGGGTGGGCTCCTACGAGCAGTACTTC
CDR3aa: CASSLGVGSYEQYF

j_gene: TRBJ1-1
d_gene: .
abundance: few
v_gene: TRBV6-1
CDR3nt: TGTGCCAGCAGTCCTAGCAGGGTGACTGAAGCTTTCTTT
CDR3aa: CASSPSRVTEAFF

j_gene: TRBJ2-1
d_gene: .
abundance: .
v_gene: TRBV15
CDR3nt: TGTGCCACCAGCAGGGACTTTCTCCATGAGCAGTTCTTC
CDR3aa: CATSRDFLHEQFF

j_gene: TRBJ1-1
d_gene: .
abundance: medium-sized
v_gene: TRBV6-1
CDR3nt: TGTGCCAGCAGTGCGTCACAGGGAATCACTGAAGCTTTCTTT
CDR3aa: CASSASQGITEAFF

j_gene: TRBJ1-2
d_gene: .
abundance: .
v_gene: TRBV30
CDR3nt: TGTGCCTGGAGTGCCGGCGGGAACTATGGCTACACCTTC
CDR3aa: CAWSAGGNYGYTF

j_gene: TRBJ2-2
d_gene: TRBD2
abundance: .
v_gene: TRBV7-2
CDR3nt: TGTGCCAGCAGGACTAGCGGGAACACCGGGGAGCTGTTTTTT
CDR3aa: CASRTSGNTGELFF

j_gene: TRBJ2-2
d_gene: TRBD1
abundance: .
v_gene: TRBV11-2
CDR3nt: TGTGCCAGCAGCTTAGGCGCCCCGACAGGGATCCAAACCGGGGAGCTGTTTTTT
CDR3aa: CASSLGAPTGIQTGELFF

j_gene: TRBJ2-1
d_gene: .
abundance: .
v_gene: TRBV27
CDR3nt: TGTGCCACCGGGATAATCAGGGGGGGTAAAAATGAGCAGTTCTTC
CDR3aa: CATGIIRGGKNEQFF

j_gene: TRBJ2-7
d_gene: .
abundance: .
v_gene: TRBV7-8
CDR3nt: TGTGCCAGCAGCCCCCGACAGATGGGCGAGCAGTACTTC
CDR3aa: CASSPRQMGEQYF

j_gene: TRBJ2-3
d_gene: TRBD1
abundance: .
v_gene: TRBV18
CDR3nt: TGTGCCAGCTACCGGACAGGGGGCGGCACAGATACGCAGTATTTT
CDR3aa: CASYRTGGGTDTQYF

j_gene: TRBJ1-5
d_gene: .
abundance: .
v_gene: TRBV11-3
CDR3nt: TGTGCCAGCAGCTTAGAGTCCAATCAGCCCCAGCATTTT
CDR3aa: CASSLESNQPQHF

j_gene: TRBJ2-3
d_gene: .
abundance: .
v_gene: TRBV4-1
CDR3nt: TGCGCCAGCAGCCAAAGGGCGGGGGCCGACCTGGATACGCAGTATTTT
CDR3aa: CASSQRAGADLDTQYF

j_gene: TRBJ1-2
d_gene: .
abundance: few
v_gene: TRBV19
CDR3nt: TGTGCCAGCAGGAGGGACTTGGGGCTACCGGGGGCTTGGGGCTACACCTTC
CDR3aa: CASRRDLGLPGAWGYTF

j_gene: TRBJ2-7
d_gene: TRBD1
abundance: .
v_gene: TRBV7-9
CDR3nt: TGTGCCAGCAGCTTAGCGCGGACAGGGTACGAGCAGTACTTC
CDR3aa: CASSLARTGYEQYF

j_gene: TRBJ2-3
d_gene: .
abundance: once
v_gene: TRBV6-5
CDR3nt: TGTGCCAGCACATATCTCGGCGGGGATACGCAGTATTTT
CDR3aa: CASTYLGGDTQYF

j_gene: TRBJ2-5
d_gene: .
abundance: few
v_gene: TRBV18
CDR3nt: TGTGCCAGCTCACCGTGGCAGGGGGGTGAGACCCAGTACTTC
CDR3aa: CASSPWQGGETQYF

j_gene: TRBJ2-7
d_gene: TRBD2
abundance: .
v_gene: TRBV6-6
CDR3nt: TGTGCCAGCAGGGGGGGGACTAGCGGTCCCTACGAGCAGTACTTC
CDR3aa: CASRGGTSGPYEQYF

j_gene: TRBJ2-3
d_gene: .
abundance: .
v_gene: TRBV7-4
CDR3nt: TGTGCCAGCAGCTTATATTGCACCCCACCCTTTCATACGCAGTATTTT
CDR3aa: CASSLYCTPPFHTQYF

j_gene: TRBJ2-7
d_gene: TRBD2
abundance: .
v_gene: TRBV30
CDR3nt: TGTGCCTCCTCAAGCGGGGGGGTTAGTCCGGTTTGGTACGAGCAGTACTTC
CDR3aa: CASSSGGVSPVWYEQYF

j_gene: TRBJ2-1
d_gene: TRBD1
abundance: .
v_gene: TRBV6-6
CDR3nt: TGTGCCAGCAGTCCCACAGGGGTTTACAATGAGCAGTTCTTC
CDR3aa: CASSPTGVYNEQFF

j_gene: TRBJ1-5
d_gene: .
abundance: .
v_gene: TRBV19
CDR3nt: TGTGCCAGTAGTACCACGGTGGGGGGCGGTCAGCCCCAGCATTTT
CDR3aa: CASSTTVGGGQPQHF

j_gene: TRBJ1-1
d_gene: .
abundance: few
v_gene: TRBV2
CDR3nt: TGTGCCAGCAGTGAAGCGCTTACGGGGCCCACTGAAGCTTTCTTT
CDR3aa: CASSEALTGPTEAFF

j_gene: TRBJ2-1
d_gene: TRBD1
abundance: .
v_gene: TRBV11-2
CDR3nt: TGTGCCAGCAGCTTGAGGGCCCGGGACAGGGGCTACAATGAGCAGTTCTTC
CDR3aa: CASSLRARDRGYNEQFF

j_gene: TRBJ2-7
d_gene: TRBD1
abundance: .
v_gene: TRBV6-6
CDR3nt: TGTGCCAGCAGTTATCGCTCGACAGGGGGTGAGCAGTACTTC
CDR3aa: CASSYRSTGGEQYF

j_gene: TRBJ2-3
d_gene: .
abundance: .
v_gene: TRBV10-2
CDR3nt: TGCGCCAGCAGTCCCACAGATACGCAGTATTTT
CDR3aa: CASSPTDTQYF

j_gene: TRBJ1-6
d_gene: .
abundance: .
v_gene: TRBV5-6
CDR3nt: TGTGCCAGCAGCTCCGGGACAAAGAATTCACCCCTCCACTTT
CDR3aa: CASSSGTKNSPLHF

j_gene: TRBJ2-1
d_gene: TRBD2
abundance: .
v_gene: TRBV19
CDR3nt: TGTGCCAGTAGTATATTCCCCCTGCGGTCTAGCGGGGTCAGCTCCTACAATGAGCAGTTCTTC
CDR3aa: CASSIFPLRSSGVSSYNEQFF

j_gene: TRBJ1-1
d_gene: .
abundance: .
v_gene: TRBV4-1
CDR3nt: TGCGCCAGCAGCCAGCTCATGAACACTGAAGCTTTCTTT
CDR3aa: CASSQLMNTEAFF

j_gene: TRBJ1-2
d_gene: .
abundance: few
v_gene: TRBV6-1
CDR3nt: TGTGCCAGCAGTAGGGGGGTTGGGAACTATGGCTACACCTTC
CDR3aa: CASSRGVGNYGYTF

j_gene: TRBJ2-1
d_gene: TRBD1
abundance: .
v_gene: TRBV27
CDR3nt: TGTGCCAGCAGTCTAACCGGGACAGGGTGGGATGAGCAGTTCTTC
CDR3aa: CASSLTGTGWDEQFF

j_gene: TRBJ2-7
d_gene: TRBD1
abundance: .
v_gene: TRBV6-6
CDR3nt: TGTGCCAGCAGTTACCGGACAGGGCGGGAGCAGTACTTC
CDR3aa: CASSYRTGREQYF

j_gene: TRBJ2-3
d_gene: TRBD2
abundance: .
v_gene: TRBV6-5
CDR3nt: TGTGCCAGCAGTCCGACTAGCGGGAGAACAGATACGCAGTATTTT
CDR3aa: CASSPTSGRTDTQYF

j_gene: TRBJ2-2
d_gene: TRBD1
abundance: .
v_gene: TRBV29-1
CDR3nt: TGCAGCGGACGGACAGGGGGATCCGGGGAGCTGTTTTTT
CDR3aa: CSGRTGGSGELFF

j_gene: TRBJ2-2
d_gene: .
abundance: .
v_gene: TRBV30
CDR3nt: TGTGCCTGGAGTGCCCCCCGGGAGCTGTTTTTT
CDR3aa: CAWSAPRELFF

j_gene: TRBJ2-1
d_gene: .
abundance: .
v_gene: TRBV5-4
CDR3nt: TGTGCCAGCAGCTTGCATGACTACCGCTACAATGAGCAGTTCTTC
CDR3aa: CASSLHDYRYNEQFF

j_gene: TRBJ1-5
d_gene: .
abundance: .
v_gene: TRBV27
CDR3nt: TGTGCCAGCAGTTTATTAGGGACCGTAGATCAGCCCCAGCATTTT
CDR3aa: CASSLLGTVDQPQHF

j_gene: TRBJ2-1
d_gene: TRBD2
abundance: .
v_gene: TRBV6-1
CDR3nt: TGTGCCAGCAGTAGACTAGCGGGAGTCAATGAGCAGTTCTTC
CDR3aa: CASSRLAGVNEQFF

j_gene: TRBJ2-7
d_gene: .
abundance: .
v_gene: TRBV2
CDR3nt: TGTGCCAGCAGTGTAGGGGGGGGTTACGAGCAGTACTTC
CDR3aa: CASSVGGGYEQYF

j_gene: TRBJ2-1
d_gene: .
abundance: .
v_gene: TRBV7-8
CDR3nt: TGTGCCAGCAGCTTAGTAACTCAAAGCTCCTACAATGAGCAGTTCTTC
CDR3aa: CASSLVTQSSYNEQFF

j_gene: TRBJ1-2
d_gene: .
abundance: .
v_gene: TRBV5-5
CDR3nt: TGTGCCAGCAGCCCCGGACCTTATGGCTACACCTTC
CDR3aa: CASSPGPYGYTF

j_gene: TRBJ2-7
d_gene: .
abundance: once
v_gene: TRBV6-6
CDR3nt: TGTGCCAGCAGGGTCGACAATCCCTACGAGCAGTACTTC
CDR3aa: CASRVDNPYEQYF